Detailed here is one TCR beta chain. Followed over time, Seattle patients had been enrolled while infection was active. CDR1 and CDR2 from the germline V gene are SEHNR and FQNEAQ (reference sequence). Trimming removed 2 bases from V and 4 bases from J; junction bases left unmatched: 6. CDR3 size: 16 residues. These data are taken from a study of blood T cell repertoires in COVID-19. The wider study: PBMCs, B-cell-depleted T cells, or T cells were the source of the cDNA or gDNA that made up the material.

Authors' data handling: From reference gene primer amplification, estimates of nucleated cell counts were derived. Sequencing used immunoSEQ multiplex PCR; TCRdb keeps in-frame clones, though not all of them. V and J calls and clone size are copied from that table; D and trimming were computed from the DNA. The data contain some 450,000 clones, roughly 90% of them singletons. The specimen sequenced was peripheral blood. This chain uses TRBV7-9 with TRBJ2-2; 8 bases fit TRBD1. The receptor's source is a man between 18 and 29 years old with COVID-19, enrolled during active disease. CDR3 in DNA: TGTGCCAGCAGCTTACAGGACAGGGATTCCACCGGGGAGCTGTTTTTT. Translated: CASSLQDRDSTGELFF.